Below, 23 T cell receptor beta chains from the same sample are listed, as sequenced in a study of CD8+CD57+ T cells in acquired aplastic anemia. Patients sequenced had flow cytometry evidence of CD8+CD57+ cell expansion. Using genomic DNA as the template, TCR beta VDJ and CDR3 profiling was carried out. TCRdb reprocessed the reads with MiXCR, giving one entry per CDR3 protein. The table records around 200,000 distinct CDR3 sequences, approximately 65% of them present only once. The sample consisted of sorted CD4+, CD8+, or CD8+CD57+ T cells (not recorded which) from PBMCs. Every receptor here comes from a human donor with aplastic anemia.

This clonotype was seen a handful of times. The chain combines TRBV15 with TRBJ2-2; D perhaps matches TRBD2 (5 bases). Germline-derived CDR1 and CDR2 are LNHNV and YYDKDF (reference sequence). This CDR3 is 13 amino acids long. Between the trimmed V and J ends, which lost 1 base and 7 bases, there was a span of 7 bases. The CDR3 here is CATSRVRDGELFF. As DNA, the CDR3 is TGTGCCACCAGCAGAGTTCGGGACGGGGAGCTGTTTTTT.

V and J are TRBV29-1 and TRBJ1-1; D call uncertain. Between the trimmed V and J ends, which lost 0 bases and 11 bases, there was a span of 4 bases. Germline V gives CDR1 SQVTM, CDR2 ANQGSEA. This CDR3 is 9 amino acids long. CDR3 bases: TGCAGCGTTGAAGAAGGGGCTTTCTTT. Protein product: CSVEEGAFF.

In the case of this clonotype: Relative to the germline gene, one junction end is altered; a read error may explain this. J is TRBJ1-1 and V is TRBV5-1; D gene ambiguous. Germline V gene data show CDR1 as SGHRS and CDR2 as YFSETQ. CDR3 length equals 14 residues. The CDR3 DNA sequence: TGTGCCAGCAGCTCCCCCTGGCTGAACACTGAAGCTTTCTTT. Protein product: CASSSPWLNTEAFF.

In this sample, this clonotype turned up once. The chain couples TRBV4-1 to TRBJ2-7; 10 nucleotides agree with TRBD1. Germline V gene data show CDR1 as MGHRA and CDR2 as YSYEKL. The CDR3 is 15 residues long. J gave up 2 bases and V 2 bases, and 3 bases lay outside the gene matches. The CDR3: CASSQRDRGAYEQYF. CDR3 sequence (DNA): TGCGCCAGCAGCCAACGGGACAGGGGCGCCTACGAGCAGTACTTC.

The CDR3 loop is CSARPLGTGDYEQYF. In DNA form, the CDR3 reads TGCAGTGCTAGACCCCTCGGGACAGGCGACTACGAGCAGTACTTC. The chain has TRBV20-1 and TRBJ2-7, with TRBD1 identical over 8 bases. CDR3 length equals 15 residues. J lost 3 bases, V lost 2 bases, and 9 bases had no gene match. The V gene's germline CDR1 is DFQATT and CDR2 SNEGSKA (reference sequence).

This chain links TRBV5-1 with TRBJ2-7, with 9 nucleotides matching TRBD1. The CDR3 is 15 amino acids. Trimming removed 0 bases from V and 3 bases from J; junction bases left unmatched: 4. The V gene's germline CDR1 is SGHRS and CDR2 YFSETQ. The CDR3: CASSLGQGDGYEQYF. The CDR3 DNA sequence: TGCGCCAGCAGCTTGGGACAGGGGGATGGCTACGAGCAGTACTTC.

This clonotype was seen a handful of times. In DNA, the CDR3 is TGTGCCAGCAGTTTTTCCCCAAGCGACTACGAGCAGTACTTC. This encodes CASSFSPSDYEQYF. The chain uses TRBV27 and TRBJ2-7; D ambiguous. The CDR3 extends over 14 amino acids. CDR1 and CDR2 from the germline V gene are MNHEY and SMNVEV (reference sequence). The germline V and J ends were trimmed by 3 bases and 3 bases, with 12 bases remaining between them.

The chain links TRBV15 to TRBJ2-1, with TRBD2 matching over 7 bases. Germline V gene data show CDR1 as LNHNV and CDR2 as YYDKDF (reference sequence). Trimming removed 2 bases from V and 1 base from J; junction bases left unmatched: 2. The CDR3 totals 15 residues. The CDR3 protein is CATSRREASYNEQFF. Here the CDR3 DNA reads TGTGCCACCAGCAGACGGGAGGCATCCTACAATGAGCAGTTCTTC.

CDR3 in amino acids: CASSLLGVPLSGGELFF. The CDR3 DNA is TGTGCCAGCAGTTTACTCGGGGTACCACTATCGGGCGGGGAGCTGTTTTTT. This chain uses TRBV12-3 or TRBV12-4 with TRBJ2-2; tentatively, D is TRBD2 (5 bases). Trimming shortened V by 2 bases and J by 7 bases, and 20 bases separated the two germline ends. This CDR3 has 17 residues.

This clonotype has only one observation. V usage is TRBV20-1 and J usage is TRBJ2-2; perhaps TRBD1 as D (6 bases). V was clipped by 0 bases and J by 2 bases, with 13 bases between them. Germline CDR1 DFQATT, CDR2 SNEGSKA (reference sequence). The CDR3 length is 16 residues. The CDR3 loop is CSARDPRGGNTGELFF. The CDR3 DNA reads TGCAGTGCTAGAGATCCTCGAGGGGGTAACACCGGGGAGCTGTTTTTT.

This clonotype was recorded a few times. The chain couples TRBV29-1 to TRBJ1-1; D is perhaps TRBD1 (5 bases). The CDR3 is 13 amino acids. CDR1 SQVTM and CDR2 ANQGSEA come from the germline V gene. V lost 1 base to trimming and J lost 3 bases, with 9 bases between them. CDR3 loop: CSVEGSGYTEAFF. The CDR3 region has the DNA TGCAGCGTTGAAGGTTCAGGGTACACTGAAGCTTTCTTT.

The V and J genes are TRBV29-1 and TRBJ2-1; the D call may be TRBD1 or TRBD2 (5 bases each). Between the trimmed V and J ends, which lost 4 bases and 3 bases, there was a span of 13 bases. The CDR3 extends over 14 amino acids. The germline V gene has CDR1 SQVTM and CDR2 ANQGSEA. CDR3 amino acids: CSVADGARYNEQFF. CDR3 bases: TGCAGCGTTGCCGACGGGGCCCGCTACAATGAGCAGTTCTTC.

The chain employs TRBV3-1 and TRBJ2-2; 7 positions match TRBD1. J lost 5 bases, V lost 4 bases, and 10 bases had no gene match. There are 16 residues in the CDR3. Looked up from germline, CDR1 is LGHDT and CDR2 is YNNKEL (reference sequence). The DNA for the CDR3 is TGTGCCAGCAGCCCGACCCAAGGGGGCTGGACCGGGGAGCTGTTTTTT. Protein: CASSPTQGGWTGELFF. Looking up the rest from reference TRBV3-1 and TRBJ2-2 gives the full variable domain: DTAVSQTPKYLVTQMGNDKSIKCEQNLGHDTMYWYKQDSKKFLKIMFSYNNKELIINETVPNRFSPKSPDKAHLNLHINSLELGDSAVYFCASSPTQGGWTGELFFGEGSRLTVL.

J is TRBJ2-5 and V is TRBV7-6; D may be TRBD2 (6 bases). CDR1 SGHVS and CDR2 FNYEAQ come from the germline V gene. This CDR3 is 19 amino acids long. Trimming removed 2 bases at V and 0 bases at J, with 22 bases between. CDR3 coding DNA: TGTGCCAGCAGCTTAAACCCCCGCATTTTTCCTAGCGACCAAGAGACCCAGTACTTC. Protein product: CASSLNPRIFPSDQETQYF.

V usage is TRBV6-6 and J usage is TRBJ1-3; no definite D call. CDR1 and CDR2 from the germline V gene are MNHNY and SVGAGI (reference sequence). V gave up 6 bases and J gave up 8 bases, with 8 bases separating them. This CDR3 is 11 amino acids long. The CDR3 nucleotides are TGTGCCAGCAGGGTTAAGGACACCATATATTTT. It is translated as CASRVKDTIYF.

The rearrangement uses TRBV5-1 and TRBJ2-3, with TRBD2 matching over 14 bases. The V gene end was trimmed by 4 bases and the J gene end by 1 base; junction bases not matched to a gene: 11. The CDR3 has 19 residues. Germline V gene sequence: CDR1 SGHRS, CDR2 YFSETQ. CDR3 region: CASSMTSGRGGFGTDTQYF. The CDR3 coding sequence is TGCGCCAGCAGCATGACTAGCGGGAGGGGGGGTTTTGGCACAGATACGCAGTATTTT.

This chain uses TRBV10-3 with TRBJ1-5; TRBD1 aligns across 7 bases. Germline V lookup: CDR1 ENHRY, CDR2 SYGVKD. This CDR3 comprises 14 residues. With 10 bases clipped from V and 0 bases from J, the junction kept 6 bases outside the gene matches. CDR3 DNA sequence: TGTGCCAGCACTTGGACAGGTAGCAATCAGCCCCAGCATTTT. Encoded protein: CASTWTGSNQPQHF.

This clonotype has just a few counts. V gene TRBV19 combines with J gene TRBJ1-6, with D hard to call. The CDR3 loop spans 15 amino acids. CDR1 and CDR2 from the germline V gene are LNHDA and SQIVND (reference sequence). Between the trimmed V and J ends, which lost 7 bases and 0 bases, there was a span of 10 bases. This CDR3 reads CASKEGSSYNSPLHF. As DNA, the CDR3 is TGTGCCAGTAAAGAGGGTAGCTCCTATAATTCACCCCTCCACTTT.

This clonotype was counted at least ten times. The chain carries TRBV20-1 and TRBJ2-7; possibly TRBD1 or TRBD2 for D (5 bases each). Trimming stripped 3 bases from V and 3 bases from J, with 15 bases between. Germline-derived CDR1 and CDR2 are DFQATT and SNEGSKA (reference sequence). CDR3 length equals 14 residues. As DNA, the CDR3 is TGCAGTGCTAGCGACCGGGACGGAAGCTACGAGCAGTACTTC. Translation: CSASDRDGSYEQYF.

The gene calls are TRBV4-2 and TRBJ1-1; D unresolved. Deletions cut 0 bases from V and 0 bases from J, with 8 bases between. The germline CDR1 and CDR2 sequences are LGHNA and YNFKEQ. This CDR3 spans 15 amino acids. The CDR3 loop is CASSQDLVMNTEAFF. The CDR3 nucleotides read TGTGCCAGCAGCCAAGATCTCGTTATGAACACTGAAGCTTTCTTT.

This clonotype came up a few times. The CDR3 sequence is CSVRTGTGTEAFF. The CDR3 nucleotides read TGCAGCGTTCGGACAGGGACGGGCACTGAAGCTTTCTTT. The chain combines TRBV29-1 with TRBJ1-1, with TRBD1 identical over 8 bases. The CDR3 totals 13 residues. Trimming cost V 5 bases and J 4 bases; bases outside gene matches: 6. The V gene's germline CDR1 is SQVTM and CDR2 ANQGSEA. Together with reference TRBV29-1 and TRBJ1-1, the CDR3 gives the full variable domain: SAVISQKPSRDICQRGTSLTIQCQVDSQVTMMFWYRQQPGQSLTLIATANQGSEATYESGFVIDKFPISRPNLTFSTLTVSNMSPEDSSIYLCSVRTGTGTEAFFGQGTRLTVV.

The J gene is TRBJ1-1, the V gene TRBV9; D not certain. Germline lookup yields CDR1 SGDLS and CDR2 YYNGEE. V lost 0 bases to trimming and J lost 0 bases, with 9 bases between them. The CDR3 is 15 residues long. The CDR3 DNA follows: TGTGCCAGCAGCGTAGGGGTAGAAATGAACACTGAAGCTTTCTTT. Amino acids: CASSVGVEMNTEAFF. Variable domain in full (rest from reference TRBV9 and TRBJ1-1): DSGVTQTPKHLITATGQRVTLRCSPRSGDLSVYWYQQSLDQGLQFLIQYYNGEERAKGNILERFSAQQFPDLHSELNLSSLELGDSALYFCASSVGVEMNTEAFFGQGTRLTVV.

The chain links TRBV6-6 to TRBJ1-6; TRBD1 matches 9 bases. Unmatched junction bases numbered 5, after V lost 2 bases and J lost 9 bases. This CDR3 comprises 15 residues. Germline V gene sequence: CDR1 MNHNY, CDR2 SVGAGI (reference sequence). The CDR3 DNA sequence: TGTGCCAGCAGTTACGGGGGGACAGGGAGTTCACCCCTCCACTTT. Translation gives CASSYGGTGSSPLHF.